The rows below give T cell receptor beta chains drawn from one sample of a study of blood T cell repertoires in COVID-19. Clones were sequenced by immunoSEQ multiplex PCR, and TCRdb holds only the in-frame ones, with some missing. The sample contains about 480,000 clones, approximately 90% of which appear only once. The sample comprised PBMCs or T cells enriched from blood (not recorded which). Source of these receptors: a young woman with acute COVID-19. CDR3s include the opening cysteine and the closing phenylalanine or tryptophan. A D gene is named only where the DNA matches it firmly. Only some rows state a clone size, as once, few, many or a class for expanded clones.

j_gene	abundance	v_gene	d_gene	CDR3nt	CDR3aa
TRBJ1-4	-	TRBV11-2	-	TGTGCCAGCAGCTCCCCGGACGGACAGATGGTCAAACTGTTTTTT	CASSSPDGQMVKLFF
TRBJ2-3	-	TRBV7-8	TRBD1	TGTGCCAGCAGCATGACAGGGTCCAGAACAGATACGCAGTATTTT	CASSMTGSRTDTQYF
TRBJ1-1	-	TRBV20-1	-	TGCAGTGCAAGGGGTATAACTGAAGCTTTCTTT	CSARGITEAFF
TRBJ2-3	once	TRBV7-3	TRBD2	TGTGCCAGCAGGATCTCGGGGGGTAGCCGCACAGATACGCAGTATTTT	CASRISGGSRTDTQYF
TRBJ2-2	-	TRBV7-9	-	TGTGCCAGCAGCTTAAGGGAGGGACAGGCGAACACCGGGGAGCTGTTTTTT	CASSLREGQANTGELFF
TRBJ2-2	-	TRBV15	-	TGTGCCACCAGCAGAGAAACGGGGACCGGGGAGCTGTTTTTT	CATSRETGTGELFF
TRBJ1-4	-	TRBV28	-	TGTGCCAGCAGTTTCCACCATGGGGGGGGGCTCTATGAAAAACTGTTTTTT	CASSFHHGGGLYEKLFF
TRBJ2-2	few	TRBV18	TRBD2	TGTGCCAGCTCACTTAGCGGGAGCGCGAACACCGGGGAGCTGTTTTTT	CASSLSGSANTGELFF
TRBJ2-1	-	TRBV7-2	TRBD2	TGTGCCAGCAGCTTAGTTGGACTAGCGGGAGACAATGAGCAGTTCTTC	CASSLVGLAGDNEQFF
TRBJ2-4	-	TRBV5-1	TRBD1	TGCGCCAGCAGCTGGGGACAGGGTGGCGAAAACATTCAGTACTTC	CASSWGQGGENIQYF
TRBJ1-2	once	TRBV5-1	TRBD1	TGCGCCAGCAGCCGCGGGACAGGGGGAAGCTATGGCTACACCTTC	CASSRGTGGSYGYTF
TRBJ2-7	once	TRBV28	TRBD1	TGTGCCAGCAGTAGGGCCGGGACAGCCATACCCTACGAGCAGTACTTC	CASSRAGTAIPYEQYF
TRBJ2-2	-	TRBV11-2	TRBD2	TGTGCCAGCAGCCATACTAGCGGGAGGGACACCGGGGAGCTGTTTTTT	CASSHTSGRDTGELFF
TRBJ2-1	-	TRBV4-1	TRBD2	TGCGCCAGCAGCCAATTGCGGGAGTGGGATGAGCAGTTCTTC	CASSQLREWDEQFF
TRBJ1-1	-	TRBV19	-	TGTGCCAGTAGTATTGAGGAAATTAACACTGAAGCTTTCTTT	CASSIEEINTEAFF
TRBJ1-5	-	TRBV5-1	TRBD1	TGCGCCAGCAGCTTCGGCCCTACAGGGGGGGAACAGCCCCAGCATTTT	CASSFGPTGGEQPQHF
TRBJ2-5	-	TRBV29-1	TRBD1	TGCAGCGTCCTGCCGGGACAGATAGAGACCCAGTACTTC	CSVLPGQIETQYF
TRBJ2-7	-	TRBV7-2	TRBD2	TGTGCCAGCAGCCTCCCTAGCGGGAATTCTCACGAGCAGTACTTC	CASSLPSGNSHEQYF
TRBJ2-1	few	TRBV5-5	-	TGTGCCAGCAGCCCGACTAGGGAACAGTTCTTC	CASSPTREQFF
TRBJ1-5	-	TRBV28	-	TGTGCCAGCAGTCCCCAGGGGAGAGATGGTCAGCCCCAGCATTTT	CASSPQGRDGQPQHF
TRBJ2-1	-	TRBV5-1	-	TGCGCCAGCAGCTTAGACGGACACAGGAGCTCCTACAATGAGCAGTTCTTC	CASSLDGHRSSYNEQFF
TRBJ1-4	-	TRBV7-2	-	TGTGCCAGCAGCTTAGCGTCGGGATTCAATGAAAAACTGTTTTTT	CASSLASGFNEKLFF
TRBJ2-3	-	TRBV9	-	TGTGCCAGCAGCGCCCAGGGCTGGCGCACAGATACGCAGTATTTT	CASSAQGWRTDTQYF
TRBJ2-3	-	TRBV4-1	TRBD1	TGCGCCAGCAGCCAAGACGTGACAGGGTACACAGATACGCAGTATTTT	CASSQDVTGYTDTQYF
TRBJ1-6	-	TRBV11-2	TRBD1	TGTGCCAGCAGCCCAGCGACAGGGTTTCCTTCACCCCTCCACTTT	CASSPATGFPSPLHF
TRBJ1-4	-	TRBV19	-	TGTGCCAGTAGAAGCGCGCCATCAACTAATGAAAAACTGTTTTTT	CASRSAPSTNEKLFF
TRBJ1-3	-	TRBV7-3	-	TGTGCCAGCAGCTTAACGTCTGGGAGCGGCGGAAACACCATATATTTT	CASSLTSGSGGNTIYF
TRBJ2-7	-	TRBV27	TRBD2	TGTGCCAGCAGTTTCGGCGGGAGATCCTACGAGCAGTACTTC	CASSFGGRSYEQYF
TRBJ1-1	-	TRBV28	TRBD1	TGTGCCAGCAGTTCAGACAGGGGTGGAAACACTGAAGCTTTCTTT	CASSSDRGGNTEAFF
TRBJ2-7	-	TRBV5-4	-	TGTGCCAGCAGCTTGTCGAGCAGGAACTACGAGCAGTACTTC	CASSLSSRNYEQYF
TRBJ1-1	few	TRBV2	TRBD1	TGTGCCAGAGGACAGGCAATTAACACTGAAGCTTTCTTT	CARGQAINTEAFF
TRBJ1-2	-	TRBV15	-	TGTGCCACCAGCGGCCGGGACACTTCTAACTATGGCTACACCTTC	CATSGRDTSNYGYTF
TRBJ2-7	-	TRBV29-1	-	TGCAGCGTTGAACCGCGAGTTCTCAATTACGAGCAGTACTTC	CSVEPRVLNYEQYF
TRBJ1-2	once	TRBV7-2	-	TGTGCCAGCAGCTTAGATCCGCCGGGGGGCAACTATGGCTACACCTTC	CASSLDPPGGNYGYTF
TRBJ2-7	-	TRBV6-5	-	TGTGCCAGCACAAGGACAGGGAGGGACGAGCAGTACTTC	CASTRTGRDEQYF
TRBJ1-2	-	TRBV7-6	TRBD1	TGTGCCAGCAGCTTACCGGCGCGGACAGGGCCCTTCTATGGCTACACCTTC	CASSLPARTGPFYGYTF
TRBJ1-5	few	TRBV7-2	-	TGTGCCAGCAGCTTAACGGGCGGGGGCAATCAGCCCCAGCATTTT	CASSLTGGGNQPQHF
TRBJ1-6	-	TRBV11-2	-	TGTGCCAGCAGCGCACCCGGGGGGGACTCCTATAATTCACCCCTCCACTTT	CASSAPGGDSYNSPLHF
TRBJ2-1	-	TRBV9	-	TGTGCCAGCAGCCCAAGCGGATCGAGCTCCTACAATGAGCAGTTCTTC	CASSPSGSSSYNEQFF
TRBJ2-7	-	TRBV6-5	-	TGTGCCAGCGCAGACTCGGACTACTCCTACGAGCAGTACTTC	CASADSDYSYEQYF
TRBJ2-1	-	TRBV29-1	-	TGCAGCGTTCTCTTTGATGAGCAGTTCTTC	CSVLFDEQFF
TRBJ2-5	-	TRBV7-6	TRBD2	TGTGCCAGCAGCTTAGGTCCTAGCGGACAAGAGACCCAGTACTTC	CASSLGPSGQETQYF
TRBJ2-5	-	TRBV28	-	TGTGCCAGCAGTTTACTGCTCCCCGACGTGTCGGGGGAGACCCAGTACTTC	CASSLLLPDVSGETQYF
TRBJ1-5	-	TRBV7-9	-	TGTGCCAGCAGCCCTACAGGGAATCAGCCCCAGCATTTT	CASSPTGNQPQHF
TRBJ2-7	-	TRBV7-2	TRBD1	TGTGCCAGCAGTTTGGGACAGGTCGCCTACGAGCAGTACTTC	CASSLGQVAYEQYF
TRBJ1-4	-	TRBV9	-	TGTGCCAGCAGCGCCCGGACAGCTAATGAAAAACTGTTTTTT	CASSARTANEKLFF
TRBJ2-7	-	TRBV27	TRBD2	TGTGCCAGCATTGACAGCGGGAGGGCTGGCGAGCAGTACTTC	CASIDSGRAGEQYF
TRBJ1-2	once	TRBV28	-	TGTGCCACCTCCTCGGGATTCTATGGCTACACCTTC	CATSSGFYGYTF
TRBJ2-7	-	TRBV18	-	TGTGCCAGCTCACCCCCAGGGGGGAACTACGAGCAGTACTTC	CASSPPGGNYEQYF
TRBJ1-1	-	TRBV27	-	TGTGCCAGCCTGAGGGGAGGCACTGAAGCTTTCTTT	CASLRGGTEAFF
TRBJ2-7	once	TRBV11-2	-	TGTGCCAGCAGCTTGGAGCCCGGATCCTACGAGCAGTACTTC	CASSLEPGSYEQYF
TRBJ1-3	-	TRBV6-5	TRBD1	TGTGCCAGCAACCCGGACAGGGTTGGAAACACCATATATTTT	CASNPDRVGNTIYF
TRBJ2-7	-	TRBV28	TRBD2	TGTGCCAGCGGGGTAGCGGGGTACGAGCAGTACTTC	CASGVAGYEQYF
TRBJ1-1	-	TRBV18	TRBD1	TGTGCCAGCTCACGGGGACAGGGGACTGAAGCTTTCTTT	CASSRGQGTEAFF
TRBJ2-7	-	TRBV6-2/TRBV6-3	TRBD2	TGTGCCAGCAGCCACCTTTTTTCTCTAGCGGGAGGAGGCGAGCAGTACTTC	CASSHLFSLAGGGEQYF
TRBJ2-4	-	TRBV7-2	-	TGTGCCAGCAGCTTCCAGGGTTCAAACATTCAGTACTTC	CASSFQGSNIQYF
TRBJ1-1	-	TRBV24-1	-	TGTGCCACCAGTGACCTTGGACAGACTTTCTTT	CATSDLGQTFF
TRBJ2-3	-	TRBV4-3	-	TGCGCCAGCAGCCAAGCGGTGGGGCCAGATACGCAGTATTTT	CASSQAVGPDTQYF
TRBJ1-5	-	TRBV4-1	-	TGCGCCAGCAGCCAAACTTACAGCCCATACAATCAGCCCCAGCATTTT	CASSQTYSPYNQPQHF
TRBJ2-7	-	TRBV18	TRBD1	TGTGCCAGCTCACCAGTGGAACAGGGGGCCTACGAGCAGTACTTC	CASSPVEQGAYEQYF